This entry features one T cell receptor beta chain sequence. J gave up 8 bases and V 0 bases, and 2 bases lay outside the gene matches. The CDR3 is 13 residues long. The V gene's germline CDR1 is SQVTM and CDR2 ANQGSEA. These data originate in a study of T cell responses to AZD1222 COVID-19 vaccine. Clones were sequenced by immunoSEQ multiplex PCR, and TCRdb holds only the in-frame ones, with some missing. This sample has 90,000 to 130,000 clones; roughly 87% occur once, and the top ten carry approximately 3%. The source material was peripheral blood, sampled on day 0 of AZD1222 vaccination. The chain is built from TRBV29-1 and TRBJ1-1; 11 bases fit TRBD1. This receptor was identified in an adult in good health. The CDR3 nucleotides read TGCAGCGTTGAAGATGGGACAGGGGGAGAAGCTTTCTTT. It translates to CSVEDGTGGEAFF.